Listed here are 9 T cell receptor beta chains from one sample, sequenced in a study of prognosis after radiotherapy for stage I lung cancer. By two-round multiplex PCR, the TCR beta CDR3 was amplified from genomic DNA. Primers specific to each TRBV and TRBJ gene were used in first-round PCR. TCRdb re-derived calls from the multiplex PCR reads in MiXCR, one entry per CDR3 protein. This table has over 45,000 distinct CDR3 sequences, approximately 26% appearing once. Sample: PBMCs, taken before or after stereotactic body radiation therapy (not recorded which). The source is a donor at least 50 years old with non-small cell lung cancer.

This clonotype was seen at least ten times. The rearrangement links TRBV30 to TRBJ2-1, with 7 bases matching TRBD1. With 3 bases clipped from V and 11 bases from J, the junction kept 4 bases outside the gene matches. Germline values: CDR1 GTSNPN, CDR2 SVGIG (reference sequence). This CDR3 region has 11 residues. The CDR3 is CAWSEGGQQFF. CDR3 DNA: TGTGCCTGGAGCGAAGGGGGCCAGCAGTTCTTC.

The sample holds many counts of this clonotype. This sequence joins TRBV6-2 or TRBV6-3 and TRBJ2-1, with D maybe TRBD2 (6 bases). Germline CDR1 is MNHEY and CDR2 is SVGEGT. The CDR3 runs to 17 residues. With 0 bases removed from V and 0 bases from J, the gap between germline ends came to 12 bases. CDR3 in amino acids: CASSYSGGRGSYNEQFF. The CDR3 nucleotides are TGTGCCAGCAGTTACTCGGGGGGAAGGGGCTCCTACAATGAGCAGTTCTTC.

Remarks on this clonotype: Being one base from a much bigger clone, this may be a read error. The chain uses TRBV7-8 and TRBJ1-1; D unclear. Germline V gives CDR1 SGHVS, CDR2 FQNEAQ. CDR3 length equals 15 residues. V lost 1 base to trimming and J lost 3 bases, with 12 bases between them. The CDR3: CASSLDFGKDTEAFF. In nucleotides, the CDR3 is TGTGCCAGCAGCTTAGATTTTGGGAAGGACACTGAAGCTTTCTTT.

This clonotype was recorded many times. V usage is TRBV6-2 or TRBV6-3 and J usage is TRBJ2-1; no definite D call. Germline CDR1 reads MNHEY; CDR2 reads SVGEGT. Trimming removed 5 bases from V and 0 bases from J, with 11 bases in between. CDR3 length: 15 residues. CDR3 nucleotides: TGTGCCAGCAGTGAAGAGGTAGGCTCCTACAATGAGCAGTTCTTC. It encodes CASSEEVGSYNEQFF.

This clonotype was counted ten times or more. The CDR3, as DNA: TGCAGTGCTAGTGACCCCCGCAAAACCTACAATGAGCAGTTCTTC. As protein: CSASDPRKTYNEQFF. V gene TRBV20-1 combines with J gene TRBJ2-1; D not certain. Germline assignment: CDR1 DFQATT and CDR2 SNEGSKA (reference sequence). V was cut by 3 bases and J by 2 bases, with 14 bases left in between. This CDR3 spans 15 amino acids.

For this clonotype: A single base is all that separates this from a far larger clone, so a read error is likely. The chain joins TRBV6-4 to TRBJ2-7; D remains unclear. This CDR3 spans 14 amino acids. With 7 bases removed from V and 6 bases from J, the gap between germline ends came to 19 bases. Germline CDR1 is MRHNA and CDR2 is SNTAGT. CDR3: CASIPSGPPAEQYF. The CDR3 DNA is TGTGCCAGCATCCCTTCCGGGCCCCCGGCCGAGCAGTACTTC.

This clonotype showed up many times. The chain recombines TRBV19 with TRBJ1-5; 9 bases are shared with TRBD1. The germline V gene has CDR1 LNHDA and CDR2 SQIVND (reference sequence). J gave up 6 bases and V 4 bases, and 7 bases lay outside the gene matches. The length of the CDR3 is 15 residues. CDR3 sequence: CASSTGQGLGQPQHF. The CDR3 nucleotides are TGTGCCAGTAGTACGGGACAGGGTTTAGGTCAGCCCCAGCATTTT. The whole variable domain, filled in from reference TRBV19 and TRBJ1-5, reads DGGITQSPKYLFRKEGQNVTLSCEQNLNHDAMYWYRQDPGQGLRLIYYSQIVNDFQKGDIAEGYSVSREKKESFPLTVTSAQKNPTAFYLCASSTGQGLGQPQHFGDGTRLSIL.

Comments on this clonotype: This likely stems from a read error, as it lies one base from a far larger clone. The genes are TRBV6-5 and TRBJ2-7; D remains unclear. CDR1 is MNHEY, CDR2 SVGAGI, per germline. CDR3 length: 11 amino acids. CDR3 in amino acids: CASSHSYEQYF. The CDR3 DNA follows: TGTGCCAGCAGTCACTCCTACGAGCAGTACTTC.

With respect to this clonotype: It is likely a read error: a sequence one base away is far more abundant. The chain carries TRBV6-4 and TRBJ2-3, with D unclear. Per germline, CDR1 MRHNA and CDR2 SNTAGT. There are 15 residues in the CDR3. The CDR3 loop is CASSYSFWGTDTQYF. CDR3 bases: TGTGCCAGCAGTTACTCGTTCTGGGGCACAGATACGCAGTATTTT.